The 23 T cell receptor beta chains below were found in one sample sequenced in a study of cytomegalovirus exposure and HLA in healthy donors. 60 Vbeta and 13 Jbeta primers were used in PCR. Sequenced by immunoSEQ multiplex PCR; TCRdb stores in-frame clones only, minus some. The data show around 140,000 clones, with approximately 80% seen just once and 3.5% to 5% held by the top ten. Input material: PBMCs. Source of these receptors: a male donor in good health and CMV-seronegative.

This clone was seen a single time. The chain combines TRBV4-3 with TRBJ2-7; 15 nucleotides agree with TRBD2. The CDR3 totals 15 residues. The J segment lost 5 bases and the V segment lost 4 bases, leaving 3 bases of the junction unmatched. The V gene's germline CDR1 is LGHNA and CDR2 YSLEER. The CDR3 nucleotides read TGCGCCAGCAGCCTCGGACTAGCGGGGGGGCACGAGCAGTACTTC. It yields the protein CASSLGLAGGHEQYF.

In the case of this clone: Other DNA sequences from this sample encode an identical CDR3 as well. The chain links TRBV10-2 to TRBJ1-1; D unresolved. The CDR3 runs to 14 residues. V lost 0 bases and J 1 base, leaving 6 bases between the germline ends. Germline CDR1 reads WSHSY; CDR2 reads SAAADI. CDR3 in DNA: TGCGCCAGCAGTGAGTCGTCGGGGAACACTGAAGCTTTCTTT. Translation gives CASSESSGNTEAFF.

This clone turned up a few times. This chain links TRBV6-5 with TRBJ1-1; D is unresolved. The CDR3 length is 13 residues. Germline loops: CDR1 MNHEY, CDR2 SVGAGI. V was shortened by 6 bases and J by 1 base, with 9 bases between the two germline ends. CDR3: CASRYDTNTEAFF. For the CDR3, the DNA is TGTGCCAGCAGGTATGACACGAACACTGAAGCTTTCTTT.

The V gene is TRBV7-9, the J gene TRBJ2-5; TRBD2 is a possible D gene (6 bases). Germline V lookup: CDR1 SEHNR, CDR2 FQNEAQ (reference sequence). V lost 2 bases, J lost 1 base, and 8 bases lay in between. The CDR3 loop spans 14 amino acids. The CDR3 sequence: CASSLLGGQETQYF. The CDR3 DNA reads TGTGCCAGCAGCTTATTGGGGGGCCAAGAGACCCAGTACTTC.

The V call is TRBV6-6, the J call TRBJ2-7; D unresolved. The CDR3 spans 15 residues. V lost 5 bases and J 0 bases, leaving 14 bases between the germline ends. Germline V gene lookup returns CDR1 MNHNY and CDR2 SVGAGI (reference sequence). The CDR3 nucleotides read TGTGCCAGCAGTACCAAAGCCCGGAGCTCCTACGAGCAGTACTTC. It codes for CASSTKARSSYEQYF.

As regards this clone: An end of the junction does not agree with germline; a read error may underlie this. As DNA, the CDR3 is TGTGCCAGCGGCTTAGGTGGCGGGGGCGCAGGGAAGAAACTGTTTTTT. Protein product: CASGLGGGGAGKKLFF. V and J are TRBV7-9 and TRBJ1-4; perhaps TRBD1 as D (6 bases). This CDR3 is 16 amino acids long. Germline CDR1 SEHNR, CDR2 FQNEAQ (reference sequence). Based on the CDR3 plus reference TRBV7-9 and TRBJ1-4, the full variable domain is DTGVSQNPRHKITKRGQNVTFRCDPISEHNRLYWYRQTLGQGPEFLTYFQNEAQLEKSRLLSDRFSAERPKGSFSTLEIQRTEQGDSAMYLCASGLGGGGAGKKLFFGSGTQLSVL.

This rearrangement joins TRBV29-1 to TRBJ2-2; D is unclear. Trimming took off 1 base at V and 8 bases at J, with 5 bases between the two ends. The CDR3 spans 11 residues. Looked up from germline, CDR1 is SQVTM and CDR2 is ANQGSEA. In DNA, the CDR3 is TGCAGCGTTGAAGGACTGGGGGAGCTGTTTTTT. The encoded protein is CSVEGLGELFF.

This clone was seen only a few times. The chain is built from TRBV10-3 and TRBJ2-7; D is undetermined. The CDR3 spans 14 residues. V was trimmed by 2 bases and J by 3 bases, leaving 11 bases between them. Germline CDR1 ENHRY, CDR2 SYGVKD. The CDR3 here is CAISEPGGYYEQYF. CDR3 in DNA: TGTGCCATCAGTGAGCCGGGTGGTTACTACGAGCAGTACTTC.

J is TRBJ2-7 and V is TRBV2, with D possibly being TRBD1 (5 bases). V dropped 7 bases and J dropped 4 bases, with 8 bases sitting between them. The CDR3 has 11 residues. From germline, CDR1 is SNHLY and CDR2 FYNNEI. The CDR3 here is CASTGKYEQYF. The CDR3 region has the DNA TGTGCCAGCACAGGGAAGTACGAGCAGTACTTC.

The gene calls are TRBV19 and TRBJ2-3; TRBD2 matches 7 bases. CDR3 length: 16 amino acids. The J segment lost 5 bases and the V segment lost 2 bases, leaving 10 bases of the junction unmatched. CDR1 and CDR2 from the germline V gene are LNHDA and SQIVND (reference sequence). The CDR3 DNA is TGTGCCAGTAGTATATTGGGGCTAGCGGCAGGAGATACGCAGTATTTT. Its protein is CASSILGLAAGDTQYF.

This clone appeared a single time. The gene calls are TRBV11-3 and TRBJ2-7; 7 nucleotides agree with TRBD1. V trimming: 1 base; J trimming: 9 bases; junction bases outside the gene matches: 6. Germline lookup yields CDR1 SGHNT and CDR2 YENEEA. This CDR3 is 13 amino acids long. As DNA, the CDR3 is TGTGCCAGCAGCTTAGGGGGGACAGCACCGCAGTACTTC. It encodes CASSLGGTAPQYF.

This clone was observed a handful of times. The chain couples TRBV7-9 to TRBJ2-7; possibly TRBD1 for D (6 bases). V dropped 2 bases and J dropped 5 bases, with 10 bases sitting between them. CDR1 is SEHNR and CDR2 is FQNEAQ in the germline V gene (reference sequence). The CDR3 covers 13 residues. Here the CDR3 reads CASSLPGAHEQYF. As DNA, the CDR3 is TGTGCCAGCAGCTTACCAGGGGCTCACGAGCAGTACTTC.

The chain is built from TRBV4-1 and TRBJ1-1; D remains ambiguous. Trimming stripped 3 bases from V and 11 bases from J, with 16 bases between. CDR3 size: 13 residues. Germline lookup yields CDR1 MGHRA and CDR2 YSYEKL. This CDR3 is CASSHEVPSLAFF. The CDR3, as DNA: TGCGCCAGCAGCCACGAGGTACCTTCTCTCGCTTTCTTT.

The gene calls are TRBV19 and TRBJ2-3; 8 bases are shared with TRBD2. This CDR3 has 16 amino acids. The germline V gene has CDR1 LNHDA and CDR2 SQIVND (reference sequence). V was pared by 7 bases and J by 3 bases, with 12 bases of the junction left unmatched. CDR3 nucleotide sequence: TGTGCCAGTATGGGAATTTCCGGGGGGGAGACAGATACGCAGTATTTT. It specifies CASMGISGGETDTQYF.

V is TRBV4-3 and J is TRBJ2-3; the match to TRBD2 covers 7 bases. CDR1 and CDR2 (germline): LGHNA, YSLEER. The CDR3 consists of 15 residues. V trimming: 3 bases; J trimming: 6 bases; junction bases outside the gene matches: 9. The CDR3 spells CASSHGGTSRDTQYF. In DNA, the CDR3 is TGCGCCAGCAGCCACGGGGGGACTTCCCGGGATACGCAGTATTTT.

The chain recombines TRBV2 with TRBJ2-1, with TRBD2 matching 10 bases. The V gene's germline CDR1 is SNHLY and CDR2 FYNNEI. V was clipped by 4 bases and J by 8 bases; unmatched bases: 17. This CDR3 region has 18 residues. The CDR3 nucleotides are TGTGCCAGCAGTGGTACGCTAGCGGGGGCCTCCCTACTCGATGAGCAGTTCTTC. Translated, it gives CASSGTLAGASLLDEQFF.

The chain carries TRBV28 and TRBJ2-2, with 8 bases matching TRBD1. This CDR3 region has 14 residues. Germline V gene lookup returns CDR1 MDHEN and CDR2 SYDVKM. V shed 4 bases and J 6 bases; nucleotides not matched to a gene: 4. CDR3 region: CASSWTGSAGELFF. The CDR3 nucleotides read TGTGCCAGCAGTTGGACAGGGTCCGCCGGGGAGCTGTTTTTT.

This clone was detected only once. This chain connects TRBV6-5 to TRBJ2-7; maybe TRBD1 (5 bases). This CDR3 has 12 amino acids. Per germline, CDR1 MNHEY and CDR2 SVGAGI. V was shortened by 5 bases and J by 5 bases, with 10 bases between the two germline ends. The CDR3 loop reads CASSSRVNEQYF. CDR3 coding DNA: TGTGCCAGCAGTAGCAGGGTTAACGAGCAGTACTTC.

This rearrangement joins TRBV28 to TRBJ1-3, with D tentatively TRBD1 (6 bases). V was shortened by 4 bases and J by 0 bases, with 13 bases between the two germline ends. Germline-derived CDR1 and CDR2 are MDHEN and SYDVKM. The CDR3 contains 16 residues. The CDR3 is CASSSLTGPSGNTIYF. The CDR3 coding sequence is TGTGCCAGCAGTTCGCTGACAGGCCCCTCTGGAAACACCATATATTTT.

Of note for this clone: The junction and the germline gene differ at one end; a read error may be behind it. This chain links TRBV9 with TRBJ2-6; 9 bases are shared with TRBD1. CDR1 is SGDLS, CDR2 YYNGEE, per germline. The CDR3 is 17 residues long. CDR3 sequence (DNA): TGTGCCAGCAGCTCAGGGACAGGGCACTCTGGGGCCAACGGCCTGACTTTC. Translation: CASSSGTGHSGANGLTF.

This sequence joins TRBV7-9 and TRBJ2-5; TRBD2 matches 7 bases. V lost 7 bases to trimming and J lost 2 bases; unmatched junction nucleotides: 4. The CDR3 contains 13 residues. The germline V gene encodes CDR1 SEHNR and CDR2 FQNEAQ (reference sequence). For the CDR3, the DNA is TGTGCCAGCACGGGAGCGGGACAAGAGACCCAGTACTTC. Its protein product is CASTGAGQETQYF.

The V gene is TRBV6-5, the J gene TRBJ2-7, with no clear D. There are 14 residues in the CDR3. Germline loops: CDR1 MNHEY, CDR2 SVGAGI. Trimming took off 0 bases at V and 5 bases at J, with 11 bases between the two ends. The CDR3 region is CASSYSGRFHEQYF. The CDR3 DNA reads TGTGCCAGCAGTTACTCCGGCAGGTTCCACGAGCAGTACTTC.

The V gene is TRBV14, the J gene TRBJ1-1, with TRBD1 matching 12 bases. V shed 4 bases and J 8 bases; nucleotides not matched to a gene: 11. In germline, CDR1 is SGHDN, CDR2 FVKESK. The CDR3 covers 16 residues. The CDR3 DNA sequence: TGTGCCAGCAGCCGGCTCTCCGGGACAGGGGGCCAGGAAGCTTTCTTT. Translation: CASSRLSGTGGQEAFF.